The 23 T cell receptor beta chains below were found in one sample sequenced in a study of cytomegalovirus exposure and HLA in healthy donors (dated by TCRdb to the late 2010s). Libraries were prepared through the immunoSEQ multiplex PCR assay. For the multiplex PCR, a mixture combining 60 forward primers for TCR Vbeta segments and 13 reverse primers for TCR Jbeta segments was used. TCRdb provides this immuneACCESS table in a form limited to in-frame rearrangements. Some clones are lacking; in checked studies, under half of them reflect an unresolved V gene, and why the rest are absent is not known. The sample table records 140,000 or so clones; 70% to 90% of these occur just once. About 0.51% of the sample is taken by the ten largest. The sample was PBMCs. All receptors come from a woman aged 40 to 50 in good health and CMV-seronegative.

Points on this clone: Other nucleotide sequences from this sample produce the same CDR3. The V call is TRBV5-1, the J call TRBJ2-7; TRBD1 is a possible D gene (6 bases). Germline V lookup: CDR1 SGHRS, CDR2 YFSETQ. The V gene lost 0 bases and the J gene lost 2 bases, with 9 bases spanning the gap. The CDR3 extends over 14 amino acids. The CDR3 DNA sequence: TGCGCCAGCAGCTTGGGTACAGGGACCTACGAGCAGTACTTC. Encoded protein: CASSLGTGTYEQYF.

V usage is TRBV27 and J usage is TRBJ1-2, with 8 bases that match TRBD1. The CDR3 runs 15 residues. The J segment lost 7 bases and the V segment lost 3 bases, leaving 10 bases of the junction unmatched. Germline CDR1 MNHEY, CDR2 SMNVEV (reference sequence). In DNA form, the CDR3 reads TGTGCCAGCAGTTTCGCCGCGGACAGGGTGGCTGGCTACACCTTC. Translating gives CASSFAADRVAGYTF.

This clone was seen a few times. The chain combines TRBV6-5 with TRBJ2-7; D is perhaps TRBD1 (6 bases). Germline values: CDR1 MNHEY, CDR2 SVGAGI. CDR3 length equals 14 residues. The ends were cut back, 7 bases at V and 6 bases at J, with 19 bases in the middle. The CDR3 nucleotides are TGTGCCAGCACCCTCGGGACACCGATTAGCGAGCAGTACTTC. It is translated as CASTLGTPISEQYF.

The rearrangement links TRBV28 to TRBJ1-2; 7 nucleotides agree with TRBD1. CDR3 length: 14 amino acids. J gave up 4 bases and V 6 bases, and 8 bases lay outside the gene matches. Germline CDR1 MDHEN, CDR2 SYDVKM. The CDR3 sequence is CASSRTGPTYGYTF. The CDR3 DNA sequence: TGTGCCAGCAGCCGGACAGGCCCCACCTATGGCTACACCTTC.

The gene calls are TRBV7-2 and TRBJ2-5; D uncertain. Germline V lookup: CDR1 SGHTA, CDR2 FQGNSA. This CDR3 contains 11 residues. The V and J ends lost 5 bases and 5 bases respectively, with 6 bases between them. In DNA form, the CDR3 reads TGTGCCAGCAGCCGAGCGGAGACCCAGTACTTC. Residues: CASSRAETQYF.

This chain joins TRBV11-3 and TRBJ1-2; a possible D gene is TRBD1 (6 bases). The CDR3 has 15 residues. Deletions cut 1 base from V and 4 bases from J, with 13 bases between. From germline, CDR1 is SGHNT and CDR2 YENEEA. Here the CDR3 DNA reads TGTGCCAGCAGCTTAGGACAGGTGGGAAGCTATGGCTACACCTTC. It encodes CASSLGQVGSYGYTF.

Only one count was recorded for this clone. The chain carries TRBV7-3 and TRBJ1-5; no reliable D call. CDR1 is SGHTA, CDR2 FQGTGA, per germline. The V gene lost 8 bases and the J gene lost 3 bases, with 11 bases spanning the gap. This CDR3 has 13 residues. CDR3 amino acids: CASAGSHNQPQHF. CDR3 DNA: TGTGCCAGCGCAGGATCCCACAATCAGCCCCAGCATTTT. The full variable domain, its missing parts supplied by reference TRBV7-3 and TRBJ1-5, is GAGVSQTPSNKVTEKGKYVELRCDPISGHTALYWYRQSLGQGPEFLIYFQGTGAADDSGLPNDRFFAVRPEGSVSTLKIQRTERGDSAVYLCASAGSHNQPQHFGDGTRLSIL.

The CDR3 nucleotides are TGTGCCAGTAGTATCGAGGTCAGCTCTGGAAACACCATATATTTT. Protein product: CASSIEVSSGNTIYF. This chain joins TRBV19 and TRBJ1-3; D uncertain. The CDR3 sequence is 15 residues long. With 3 bases removed from V and 0 bases from J, the gap between germline ends came to 9 bases. CDR1 is LNHDA, CDR2 SQIVND, per germline (reference sequence).

DNA for the CDR3: TGTGCCAGCAGCTCTCATAGGGACAGGGCTGGGGCCAACGTCCTGACTTTC. Protein sequence: CASSSHRDRAGANVLTF. V usage is TRBV11-3 and J usage is TRBJ2-6; 9 bases are a match to TRBD1. The CDR3 contains 17 residues. V shed 4 bases, J shed 2 bases, and the junction held 6 bases outside the gene matches. Germline V gives CDR1 SGHNT, CDR2 YENEEA.

The chain has TRBV4-2 and TRBJ2-1; TRBD2 is a possible D gene (6 bases). Germline CDR1 is LGHNA and CDR2 is YNFKEQ. The CDR3 contains 13 residues. The V and J ends lost 0 bases and 10 bases respectively, with 10 bases between them. DNA for the CDR3: TGTGCCAGCAGCCAAGAAGTTGGGGGGGAGCAGTTCTTC. Its protein is CASSQEVGGEQFF.

J is TRBJ1-1 and V is TRBV29-1; tentative D call: TRBD1 (5 bases). Germline V lookup: CDR1 SQVTM, CDR2 ANQGSEA. V gave up 3 bases and J gave up 2 bases, with 16 bases separating them. CDR3 length: 15 residues. CDR3 bases: TGCAGCGTTGAGGGGGGTATTGTCCTCAACACTGAAGCTTTCTTT. Its protein is CSVEGGIVLNTEAFF.

This chain connects TRBV7-9 to TRBJ2-7, with D possibly being TRBD1 (5 bases). The CDR3 is 15 amino acids. V was trimmed by 5 bases and J by 4 bases, leaving 18 bases between them. Germline V gene data show CDR1 as SEHNR and CDR2 as FQNEAQ (reference sequence). CDR3 loop: CASSRLPDTSYEQYF. CDR3 nucleotides: TGTGCCAGCAGCCGTTTACCGGACACATCTTACGAGCAGTACTTC.

The rearrangement joins TRBV5-6 to TRBJ2-7; 7 positions match TRBD1. Trimming at V came to 4 bases and at J to 2 bases, leaving 9 bases not matched to a gene. The CDR3 loop spans 15 amino acids. The germline V gene encodes CDR1 SGHDT and CDR2 YYEEEE. CDR3 loop: CASSPTGRGPYEQYF. The CDR3 nucleotides read TGTGCCAGCAGCCCGACAGGGAGAGGGCCCTACGAGCAGTACTTC.

V gene TRBV5-5 combines with J gene TRBJ2-1; D call uncertain. Germline lookup yields CDR1 SGHKS and CDR2 YYEKEE (reference sequence). The CDR3 is made up of 14 amino acids. Trimming cost V 4 bases and J 5 bases, with 13 bases left between them. The CDR3 spells CASSISTEHNEQFF. CDR3 DNA: TGTGCCAGCAGCATCTCGACTGAACACAATGAGCAGTTCTTC.

The CDR3 protein is CASSPRTSGNYEQYF. CDR3 nucleotides: TGTGCCAGCAGCCCTCGGACTAGCGGGAACTACGAGCAGTACTTC. This chain links TRBV7-6 with TRBJ2-7, with TRBD2 identical over 12 bases. In germline, CDR1 is SGHVS, CDR2 FNYEAQ. Germline trimming cut 5 bases from V and 3 bases from J; bases unmatched to any gene: 5. This CDR3 comprises 15 residues.

The rearrangement uses TRBV18 and TRBJ1-6, with a weak D call TRBD1 (5 bases). The V end lost 3 bases, the J end lost 10 bases, and 13 bases lay between the germline ends. Germline CDR1 KGHSH, CDR2 LQKENI. This CDR3 contains 14 residues. The CDR3 region is CASSPDAGGSPLHF. In DNA form, the CDR3 reads TGTGCCAGCTCACCGGACGCTGGGGGGTCACCCCTCCACTTT.

Remarks on this clone: A read error may account for a junction end that differs from germline. The chain links TRBV7-9 to TRBJ2-1, with D possibly TRBD2 on 5 matching bases. The length of the CDR3 is 11 residues. The germline CDR1 and CDR2 sequences are SEHNR and FQNEAQ (reference sequence). CDR3 sequence (DNA): TGTTCCAGCAGCTTGGGAGTGGGGCAGTTCTTC. It codes for CSSSLGVGQFF.

This chain connects TRBV30 to TRBJ2-3; D is perhaps TRBD2 (6 bases). CDR1 GTSNPN and CDR2 SVGIG come from the germline V gene (reference sequence). The CDR3 is made up of 18 amino acids. Trimming removed 0 bases from V and 2 bases from J, with 21 bases in between. The CDR3 region has the DNA TGTGCCTGGAGTGTACCTTTCTCCGAGACTAGTCCCACAGATACGCAGTATTTT. Translation: CAWSVPFSETSPTDTQYF.

The rearrangement joins TRBV6-6 to TRBJ1-3, with 8 bases lining up with TRBD1. V was pared by 4 bases and J by 4 bases, with 6 bases of the junction left unmatched. This CDR3 comprises 15 residues. The germline V gene encodes CDR1 MNHNY and CDR2 SVGAGI (reference sequence). CDR3 amino acids: CASSLQGGEGNTIYF. The CDR3 coding sequence is TGTGCCAGCAGTTTACAGGGGGGCGAAGGAAACACCATATATTTT.

The count of this clone is one. The genes are TRBV7-8 and TRBJ1-2; weak D call: TRBD1 (5 bases). Trimming left V 3 bases short and J 2 bases short, with 7 bases between. The CDR3 totals 13 residues. Germline CDR1 is SGHVS and CDR2 is FQNEAQ. The CDR3 reads CASSFDRNYGYTF. The DNA of the CDR3 is TGTGCCAGCAGCTTCGACAGAAACTATGGCTACACCTTC. Based on the CDR3 plus reference TRBV7-8 and TRBJ1-2, the full variable domain is GAGVSQSPRYKVAKRGQDVALRCDPISGHVSLFWYQQALGQGPEFLTYFQNEAQLDKSGLPSDRFFAERPEGSVSTLKIQRTQQEDSAVYLCASSFDRNYGYTFGSGTRLTVV.

The chain combines TRBV9 with TRBJ2-2, with D possibly TRBD1 on 5 matching bases. This CDR3 contains 14 residues. Per the germline V gene, CDR1 is SGDLS and CDR2 is YYNGEE. V was clipped by 1 base and J by 1 base, with 5 bases between them. This CDR3 reads CASSVQGNTGELFF. In DNA form, the CDR3 reads TGTGCCAGCAGCGTACAGGGGAACACCGGGGAGCTGTTTTTT.

This clone was seen only once. The J gene is TRBJ1-1, the V gene TRBV6-1; a weak D match, TRBD1 (6 bases). V was trimmed by 3 bases and J by 4 bases, leaving 12 bases between them. The CDR3 extends over 14 amino acids. Germline-derived CDR1 and CDR2 are MNHNS and SASEGT. The CDR3 reads CASSDVGQLTEAFF. CDR3 bases: TGTGCCAGCAGTGATGTCGGACAGCTCACTGAAGCTTTCTTT.

In its sample, this clone was seen a few times. In DNA form, the CDR3 reads TGTGCCAGCACCGACGGGACTAGCTACGAGCAGTACTTC. It codes for CASTDGTSYEQYF. The chain has TRBV2 and TRBJ2-7, with 8 bases identical to TRBD2. With V trimmed by 7 bases and J by 3 bases, 5 bases remained unmatched. Germline values: CDR1 SNHLY, CDR2 FYNNEI. CDR3 length equals 13 residues.